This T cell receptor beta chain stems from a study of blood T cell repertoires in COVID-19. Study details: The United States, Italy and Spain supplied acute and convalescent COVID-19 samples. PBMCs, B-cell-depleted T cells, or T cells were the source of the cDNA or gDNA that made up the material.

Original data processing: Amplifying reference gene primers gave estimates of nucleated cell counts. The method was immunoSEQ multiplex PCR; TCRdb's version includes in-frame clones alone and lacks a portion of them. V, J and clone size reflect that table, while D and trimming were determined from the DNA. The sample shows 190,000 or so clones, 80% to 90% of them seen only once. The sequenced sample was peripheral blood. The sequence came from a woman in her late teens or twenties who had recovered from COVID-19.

The CDR3 spells CASSRMGPLGTEAFF. CDR3 DNA: TGTGCCAGCAGCCGAATGGGGCCCCTGGGGACTGAAGCTTTCTTT. The chain employs TRBV7-9 and TRBJ1-1; D may be TRBD1 (5 bases). The CDR3 runs to 15 residues. V was trimmed by 5 bases and J by 5 bases, leaving 18 bases between them. Germline V lookup: CDR1 SEHNR, CDR2 FQNEAQ (reference sequence).